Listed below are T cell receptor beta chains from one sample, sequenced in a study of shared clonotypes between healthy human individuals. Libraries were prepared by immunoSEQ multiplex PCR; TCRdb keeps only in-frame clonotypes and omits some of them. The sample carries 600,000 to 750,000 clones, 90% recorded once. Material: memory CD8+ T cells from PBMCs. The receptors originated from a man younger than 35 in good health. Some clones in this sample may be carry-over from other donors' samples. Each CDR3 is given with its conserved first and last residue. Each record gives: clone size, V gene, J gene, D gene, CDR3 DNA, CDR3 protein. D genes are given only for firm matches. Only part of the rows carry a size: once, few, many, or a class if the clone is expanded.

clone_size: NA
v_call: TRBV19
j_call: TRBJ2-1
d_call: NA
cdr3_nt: TGTGCCAGTAGTATAGATCGTCAACAGGGGAGGGTCAATGAGCAGTTCTTC
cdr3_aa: CASSIDRQQGRVNEQFF

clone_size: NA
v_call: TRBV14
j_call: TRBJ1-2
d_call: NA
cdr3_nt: TGTGCCAGCAGCCAAGTCTACAGCCGGATCGCCGCCTTC
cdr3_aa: CASSQVYSRIAAF

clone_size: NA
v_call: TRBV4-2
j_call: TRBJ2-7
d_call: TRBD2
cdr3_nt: TGTGCCAGCAGCCAAGAACAGTCGGGGGGCGAGCAGTACTTC
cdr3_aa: CASSQEQSGGEQYF

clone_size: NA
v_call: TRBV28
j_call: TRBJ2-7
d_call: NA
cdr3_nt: TGTGCCAGCAGTTTCCTCCTGAGGGATAGGGCCTACGAGCAGTACTTC
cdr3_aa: CASSFLLRDRAYEQYF

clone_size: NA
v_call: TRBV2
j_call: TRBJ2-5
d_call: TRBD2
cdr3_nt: TGTGCCAGCAGTTCCCCTCCTAGCGGGGAAGAGACCCAGTACTTC
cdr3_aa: CASSSPPSGEETQYF

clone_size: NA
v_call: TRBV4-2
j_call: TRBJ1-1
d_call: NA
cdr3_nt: TGTGCCAGCAGCCAAGTGCGTTTGACGGGCACTGAAGCTTTCTTT
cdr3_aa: CASSQVRLTGTEAFF

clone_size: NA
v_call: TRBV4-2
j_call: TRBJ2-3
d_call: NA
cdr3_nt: TGTGCCAGCAGCCAAGTCCGCTTGGACCGACGCACAGATACGCAGTATTTT
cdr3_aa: CASSQVRLDRRTDTQYF

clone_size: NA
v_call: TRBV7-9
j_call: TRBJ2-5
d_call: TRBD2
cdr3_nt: TGTGCCAGCAGCTGGGAACTAGCGAACAAAGAGACCCAGTACTTC
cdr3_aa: CASSWELANKETQYF

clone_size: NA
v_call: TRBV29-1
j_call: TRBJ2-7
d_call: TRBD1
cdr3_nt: TGCAGCGTTTCTACCGCCGCGACAGGGGTGTCCTACGAGCAGTACTTC
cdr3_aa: CSVSTAATGVSYEQYF

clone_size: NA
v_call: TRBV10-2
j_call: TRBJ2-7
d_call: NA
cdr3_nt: TGCGCCAGCAGTGGGAGGGACAGTTTCTCCTCATACGAGCAGTACTTC
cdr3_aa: CASSGRDSFSSYEQYF

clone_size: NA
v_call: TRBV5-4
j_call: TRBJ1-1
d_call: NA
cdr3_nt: TGTGCCAGCAGCTTATTGGCGAACACTGAAGCTTTCTTT
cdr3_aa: CASSLLANTEAFF

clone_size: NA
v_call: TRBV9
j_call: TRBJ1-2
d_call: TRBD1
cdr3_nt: TGTGCCAGCAGCGTAGGGACAGGGTACCATGGCTACACCTTC
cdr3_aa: CASSVGTGYHGYTF

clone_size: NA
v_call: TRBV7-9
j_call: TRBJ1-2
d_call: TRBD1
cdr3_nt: TGTGCCAGCAGCTTAGCCACAGGGACAGCCCCACCGGGCTATGGCTACACCTTC
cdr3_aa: CASSLATGTAPPGYGYTF

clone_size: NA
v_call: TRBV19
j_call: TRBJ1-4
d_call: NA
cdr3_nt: TGTGCCAGTTCGACCCGGGGCGAAAAACTGTTTTTT
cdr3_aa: CASSTRGEKLFF

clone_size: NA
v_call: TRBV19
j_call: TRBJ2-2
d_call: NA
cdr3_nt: TGTGCCAGTAGTCCGATCGGAGCCGGGGAGCTGTTTTTT
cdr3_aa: CASSPIGAGELFF

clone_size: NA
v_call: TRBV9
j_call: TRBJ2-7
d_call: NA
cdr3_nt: TGTGCCAGCAGCGCCCCCGGGAGCTACGAGCAGTACTTC
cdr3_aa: CASSAPGSYEQYF

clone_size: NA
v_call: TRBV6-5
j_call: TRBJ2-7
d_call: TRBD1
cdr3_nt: TGTGCCAGCAGCTCGGCCGGGACAGGATACTACGAGCAGTACTTC
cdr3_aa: CASSSAGTGYYEQYF

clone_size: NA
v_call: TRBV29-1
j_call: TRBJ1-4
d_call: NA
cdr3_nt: TGCAGCGTAGATACAGGGACAACTAATGAAAAACTGTTTTTT
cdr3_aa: CSVDTGTTNEKLFF

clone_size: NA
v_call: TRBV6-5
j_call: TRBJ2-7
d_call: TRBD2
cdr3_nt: TGTGCCAGCAGGTGGACTAGCGGCTCCTACGAGCAGTACTTC
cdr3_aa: CASRWTSGSYEQYF

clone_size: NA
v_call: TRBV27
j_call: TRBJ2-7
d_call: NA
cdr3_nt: TGTGCCAGCAGTTTATTGGACGGCTACGAGCAGTACTTC
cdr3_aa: CASSLLDGYEQYF

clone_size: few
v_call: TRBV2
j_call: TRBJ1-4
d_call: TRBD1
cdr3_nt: TGTGCCAGCAGGAAGGACAGGGGGGCTGATGAAAAACTGTTTTTT
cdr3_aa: CASRKDRGADEKLFF

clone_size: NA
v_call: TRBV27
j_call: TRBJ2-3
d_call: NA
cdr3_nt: TGTGCCAGCACCAGCCTAGGGGGGTCCGGGGTAGCAGATACGCAGTATTTT
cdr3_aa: CASTSLGGSGVADTQYF